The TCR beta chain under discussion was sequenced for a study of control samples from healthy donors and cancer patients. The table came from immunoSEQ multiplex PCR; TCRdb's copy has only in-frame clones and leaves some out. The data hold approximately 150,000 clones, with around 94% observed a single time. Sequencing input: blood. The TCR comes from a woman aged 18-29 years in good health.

The DNA for the CDR3 is TGTGCCAGCAGCGGTGGGTCATGGGGAGACTCCGAGCAGTACTTC. It is translated as CASSGGSWGDSEQYF. The chain combines TRBV9 with TRBJ2-7; a weak D match, TRBD2 (5 bases). The CDR3 runs to 15 residues. Germline-derived CDR1 and CDR2 are SGDLS and YYNGEE. V lost 3 bases, J lost 6 bases, and 19 bases lay in between.